These T cell receptor beta chains were read from a single sample in a study of T-cell reconstitution after alpha-beta-depleted transplantation in children. TCRdb redid the calling of the PCR reads with MiXCR, one entry per CDR3 protein. The data hold about 980,000 distinct CDR3 sequences, with about 26% observed a single time. Sequenced material: PBMCs, mostly from graft donor cells, taken 360 days after TCRalphabeta/CD19-depleted stem cell transplant. These receptors were obtained from a boy younger than two who had a stem cell transplant for SCID, so the T cells may come from the graft donor. The CDR3 runs from the conserved cysteine through the conserved F or W. A D gene is named only where the DNA matches it firmly. A row's size may be missing; if present it is once, few, many or a size class.

v_call	d_call	cdr3_length	j_call	clone_size	cdr3_aa	cdr3_nt
TRBV4-1	NA	15	TRBJ2-7	NA	CASSPGLARTYEQYF	TGCGCCAGCAGCCCAGGCCTAGCGCGCACCTACGAGCAGTACTTC
TRBV9	TRBD1	15	TRBJ1-2	NA	CASSVGGTGKFGYTF	TGTGCCAGCAGCGTAGGAGGGACAGGGAAGTTTGGCTACACCTTC
TRBV3-1	TRBD2	15	TRBJ2-7	many	CASSFMTSGASEQYF	TGTGCCAGCAGCTTTATGACTAGCGGGGCGAGTGAGCAGTACTTC
TRBV28	TRBD1	15	TRBJ2-3	few	CASSQDRGRSDTQYF	TGTGCCAGCAGCCAAGACAGGGGGCGATCGGATACGCAGTATTTT
TRBV20-1	NA	15	TRBJ1-1	NA	CSARVPERAYTEAFF	TGCAGTGCTAGAGTGCCAGAGAGGGCCTACACTGAAGCTTTCTTT
TRBV9	TRBD2	15	TRBJ2-7	NA	CASSVGWGGSYEQYF	TGTGCCAGCAGCGTAGGGTGGGGGGGCTCCTACGAGCAGTACTTC
TRBV5-1	TRBD2	16	TRBJ2-1	NA	CASSLGGGLAGAEQFF	TGCGCCAGCAGCTTAGGGGGTGGACTAGCGGGGGCAGAGCAGTTCTTC
TRBV10-3	TRBD1	16	TRBJ2-3	NA	CAISEGPRGRTDTQYF	TGTGCCATCAGTGAGGGCCCCAGGGGGCGGACAGATACGCAGTATTTT
TRBV4-1	NA	15	TRBJ2-7	few	CASSQGRAQPYEQYF	TGCGCCAGCAGCCAAGGAAGGGCCCAGCCCTACGAGCAGTACTTC
TRBV27	NA	14	TRBJ2-3	NA	CASKGRVVEDTQYF	TGTGCCAGTAAAGGTCGGGTCGTAGAAGATACGCAGTATTTT
TRBV5-1	NA	13	TRBJ2-4	once	CASSLSLDDIQYF	TGCGCCAGCAGCTTGAGCCTGGATGACATTCAGTACTTC
TRBV20-1	NA	13	TRBJ2-5	few	CSADQGLQETQYF	TGCAGTGCTGACCAGGGCCTCCAAGAGACCCAGTACTTC
TRBV10-3	TRBD1	14	TRBJ2-1	once	CAITPGQDKGEQFF	TGTGCCATCACCCCGGGACAGGATAAGGGTGAGCAGTTCTTC
TRBV5-1	NA	14	TRBJ2-7	NA	CASSLAPDAYEQYF	TGCGCCAGCAGCTTGGCCCCAGACGCCTACGAGCAGTACTTC
TRBV11-1	TRBD1	18	TRBJ1-1	NA	CASSSSGTGKSQNTEAFF	TGTGCCAGCAGCTCTTCCGGGACAGGGAAAAGTCAGAACACTGAAGCTTTCTTT
TRBV24-1	NA	13	TRBJ2-2	few	CAPKFLASGELFF	TGTGCCCCGAAGTTCCTAGCGTCCGGGGAGCTGTTTTTT
TRBV12-3/TRBV12-4	NA	11	TRBJ2-7	many	CASSLYYEQYF	TGTGCCAGCAGCCTCTACTACGAGCAGTACTTC
TRBV5-1	TRBD1	16	TRBJ1-1	few	CASSLVSQGVGTEAFF	TGCGCCAGCAGCTTAGTTTCCCAGGGGGTGGGCACTGAAGCTTTCTTT
TRBV29-1	NA	12	TRBJ2-1	few	CSVELQGREQFF	TGCAGCGTTGAACTCCAGGGGCGCGAGCAGTTCTTC
TRBV5-1	NA	14	TRBJ2-7	many	CASSLGGARYEQYF	TGCGCCAGCAGCTTGGGGGGGGCGAGATACGAGCAGTACTTC
TRBV20-1	NA	13	TRBJ2-1	NA	CSAGPDTLSGQFF	TGCAGTGCGGGCCCGGACACCCTATCGGGGCAGTTCTTC
TRBV27	NA	14	TRBJ2-7	NA	CASSFDGTAYEQYF	TGTGCCAGCAGCTTCGACGGGACGGCCTACGAGCAGTACTTC
TRBV12-3/TRBV12-4	NA	15	TRBJ2-7	NA	CASSPVDRPGDEQYF	TGTGCCAGCAGTCCGGTTGACAGGCCCGGGGACGAGCAGTACTTC
TRBV20-1	TRBD1	14	TRBJ1-3	few	CSAPTGASGNTIYF	TGCAGTGCTCCCACAGGGGCCTCTGGAAACACCATATATTTT